This entry is about one TCR beta chain. The target antigen is unknown. Germline loops: CDR1 SGHTS, CDR2 YDEGEE. Trimming took off 3 bases at V and 2 bases at J, with 23 bases between the two ends. CDR3 length: 18 residues. This sample was taken from a study of shared clonotypes between healthy human individuals. Study-wide points: Richness estimates generally favored naive over memory subsets.

It was at deep level that the assay was run. TCRdb's table, derived via immunoSEQ multiplex PCR, lists solely in-frame clones and lacks some. The sample records some 630,000 clones, about two thirds being singletons. Healthy adults negative for HIV, lacking recent acute infections or vaccinations, served as donors. Division of CD4+ cells produced a CD45RA+ naive subset and a CD45RA-negative memory subset. This TCR was sampled from a woman aged 30 to 39 in good health. The chain combines TRBV5-8 with TRBJ2-5, with unresolved D. Sequencing input: memory CD4+ T cells sorted from blood. The sample's subset: CD45RA-negative fraction. CDR3: CASSSVAVTRRMQETQYF. Written as DNA, the CDR3 is TGTGCCAGCAGCTCGGTTGCGGTGACCCGACGGATGCAAGAGACCCAGTACTTC. Full variable domain (missing parts from reference TRBV5-8 and TRBJ2-5): EAGVTQSPTHLIKTRGQQATLRCSPISGHTSVYWYQQALGLGLQFLLWYDEGEERNRGNFPPRFSGRQFPNYSSELNVNALELEDSALYLCASSSVAVTRRMQETQYFGPGTRLLVL.